Following are 26 T cell receptor beta chains from one sample sequenced in a study of cytomegalovirus exposure and HLA in healthy donors. With 60 Vbeta and 13 Jbeta primers, the PCR was carried out. Clones were read by immunoSEQ multiplex PCR, and TCRdb kept only the in-frame ones, dropping some. The data show fewer than 200,000 clones, 71% seen once. The sequenced sample consisted of PBMCs. The receptor set was obtained from a girl aged 5 to 17 in good health and CMV-seronegative.

The chain joins TRBV5-5 to TRBJ1-5; D is perhaps TRBD1 (6 bases). Germline loops: CDR1 SGHKS, CDR2 YYEKEE (reference sequence). The CDR3 is 16 residues long. V lost 4 bases and J lost 3, with 17 bases in between. CDR3 sequence: CASSPDRSEFNQPQHF. CDR3 bases: TGTGCCAGCAGCCCTGACAGGTCGGAGTTCAATCAGCCCCAGCATTTT.

The chain employs TRBV6-1 and TRBJ2-5; tentative D call: TRBD1 (6 bases). The CDR3 extends over 13 amino acids. From germline, CDR1 is MNHNS and CDR2 SASEGT. The ends were cut back, 8 bases at V and 5 bases at J, with 15 bases in the middle. CDR3 sequence: CASPDSFGETQYF. The CDR3 coding sequence is TGTGCCAGCCCGGACAGCTTCGGGGAGACCCAGTACTTC.

The sample holds a few counts of this clone. The chain employs TRBV7-9 and TRBJ1-6; D remains unclear. The CDR3 length is 15 residues. V lost 5 bases, J lost 0 bases, and 8 bases lay in between. Germline loops: CDR1 SEHNR, CDR2 FQNEAQ (reference sequence). CDR3 loop: CASSLYSSYNSPLHF. The CDR3 region has the DNA TGTGCCAGCAGCCTTTACTCCTCCTATAATTCACCCCTCCACTTT.

The chain carries TRBV4-1 and TRBJ1-2; D ambiguous. The CDR3 has 12 amino acids. V was clipped by 4 bases and J by 8 bases, with 11 bases between them. Germline V lookup: CDR1 MGHRA, CDR2 YSYEKL. The CDR3 loop is CASSPGGWGYTF. DNA for the CDR3: TGCGCCAGCAGCCCCGGAGGCTGGGGCTACACCTTC.

Only a few counts were recorded for this clone. This chain uses TRBV6-1 with TRBJ1-5, with D possibly matching TRBD1 (5 bases). The CDR3 runs 13 residues. Germline assignment: CDR1 MNHNS and CDR2 SASEGT. Trimming shortened V by 3 bases and J by 10 bases, and 13 bases separated the two germline ends. CDR3 protein: CASSETVVTPQHF. The CDR3 DNA reads TGTGCCAGCAGTGAGACAGTCGTCACCCCCCAGCATTTT.

Only a few counts were recorded for this clone. This chain joins TRBV25-1 and TRBJ1-4; D is perhaps TRBD1 (5 bases). CDR1 and CDR2 from the germline V gene are MGHDK and SYGVNS. The V end was cut by 3 bases, the J end by 5 bases, with 10 bases between. The length of the CDR3 is 14 residues. CDR3 sequence (DNA): TGTGCCAGCAGTGATTCAGGGCCCAATGAAAAACTGTTTTTT. Amino acid sequence: CASSDSGPNEKLFF. The entire variable domain, with the rest obtained from reference TRBV25-1 and TRBJ1-4, is as follows: EADIYQTPRYLVIGTGKKITLECSQTMGHDKMYWYQQDPGMELHLIHYSYGVNSTEKGDLSSESTVSRIRTEHFPLTLESARPSHTSQYLCASSDSGPNEKLFFGSGTQLSVL.

The J gene is TRBJ1-6, the V gene TRBV9; 7 bases are a match to TRBD1. Germline CDR1 reads SGDLS; CDR2 reads YYNGEE. V trimming: 3 bases; J trimming: 7 bases; junction bases outside the gene matches: 7. CDR3 length: 15 amino acids. Here the CDR3 DNA reads TGTGCCAGCAGCGGAACACAGGGGACCAATTCACCCCTCCACTTT. Translating it yields CASSGTQGTNSPLHF.

This chain uses TRBV5-1 with TRBJ2-1, with 14 bases that match TRBD2. Per the germline V gene, CDR1 is SGHRS and CDR2 is YFSETQ. V gave up 4 bases and J gave up 5 bases; unmatched junction bases: 5. The CDR3 runs 16 residues. CDR3 sequence: CASSHGLAGGDNEQFF. For the CDR3, the DNA is TGCGCCAGCAGCCACGGACTAGCGGGGGGAGACAATGAGCAGTTCTTC.

A few counts support this clone. V gene TRBV6-5 combines with J gene TRBJ2-7, with TRBD2 matching 9 bases. The length of the CDR3 is 14 residues. With 2 bases clipped from V and 6 bases from J, the junction kept 5 bases outside the gene matches. Germline V lookup: CDR1 MNHEY, CDR2 SVGAGI. CDR3 DNA: TGTGCCAGCAGTTACGGCCTAGCGGGAACCGAGCAGTACTTC. It translates to CASSYGLAGTEQYF.

This clone was detected a few times. The genes are TRBV6-1 and TRBJ1-1, with 11 bases lining up with TRBD1. The CDR3 consists of 16 residues. The J segment lost 5 bases and the V segment lost 2 bases, leaving 7 bases of the junction unmatched. Per germline, CDR1 MNHNS and CDR2 SASEGT. The CDR3 DNA reads TGTGCCAGCAGTGAAAGAGAGGGACAGGGGGAGACTGAAGCTTTCTTT. Protein product: CASSEREGQGETEAFF.

This chain uses TRBV5-1 with TRBJ1-4; 7 bases map to TRBD1. The V and J ends lost 2 bases and 0 bases, in that order; junction bases with no gene match: 1. Germline CDR1 and CDR2: SGHRS and YFSETQ. CDR3 length: 15 amino acids. The CDR3: CASSLGTATNEKLFF. As DNA, the CDR3 is TGCGCCAGCAGCTTAGGGACAGCAACTAATGAAAAACTGTTTTTT. The full variable domain, rest sourced from reference TRBV5-1 and TRBJ1-4, is KAGVTQTPRYLIKTRGQQVTLSCSPISGHRSVSWYQQTPGQGLQFLFEYFSETQRNKGNFPGRFSGRQFSNSRSEMNVSTLELGDSALYLCASSLGTATNEKLFFGSGTQLSVL.

The gene calls are TRBV12-5 and TRBJ2-1; D gene unclear. Trimming took 5 bases from V and 10 from J, leaving 9 bases between them. Germline lookup yields CDR1 LGHNT and CDR2 FRNRAP. The CDR3 extends over 11 amino acids. CDR3 in amino acids: CASGPAYEQFF. The DNA for the CDR3 is TGTGCTAGTGGTCCCGCCTACGAGCAGTTCTTC.

J is TRBJ1-1 and V is TRBV2; 9 nucleotides line up with TRBD1. The germline V gene encodes CDR1 SNHLY and CDR2 FYNNEI. The CDR3 spans 15 residues. V trimming: 6 bases; J trimming: 1 base; junction bases outside the gene matches: 6. This CDR3 is CASREQGARNTEAFF. In DNA form, the CDR3 reads TGTGCCAGCAGGGAACAGGGGGCCAGGAACACTGAAGCTTTCTTT.

This chain joins TRBV5-1 and TRBJ1-6, with TRBD1 matching 7 bases. The V gene's germline CDR1 is SGHRS and CDR2 YFSETQ. J gave up 8 bases and V 6 bases, and 11 bases lay outside the gene matches. The CDR3 is 15 residues long. The CDR3 nucleotides read TGCGCCAGCACCCTGGGGGTCAGGGGGGATTCACCCCTCCACTTT. Its translation is CASTLGVRGDSPLHF.

The rearrangement uses TRBV14 and TRBJ2-3, with 10 bases lining up with TRBD2. There are 16 residues in the CDR3. The germline V gene has CDR1 SGHDN and CDR2 FVKESK. J gave up 3 bases and V 0 bases, and 3 bases lay outside the gene matches. CDR3 residues: CASSQESGGATDTQYF. CDR3 nucleotides: TGTGCCAGCAGCCAAGAAAGCGGGGGGGCTACAGATACGCAGTATTTT.

The chain carries TRBV6-5 and TRBJ1-2, with D uncertain. The CDR3 totals 12 residues. Looked up from germline, CDR1 is MNHEY and CDR2 is SVGAGI. V was clipped by 8 bases and J by 7 bases, with 14 bases between them. The CDR3 nucleotides read TGTGCCAGCGGCCCTGGAGGGTCTGGCTACACCTTC. It encodes CASGPGGSGYTF.

As regards this clone: Other DNA variants within this sample encode the same CDR3. This chain connects TRBV5-1 to TRBJ2-5; D is ambiguous. The CDR3 is made up of 14 amino acids. The germline gives CDR1 SGHRS, CDR2 YFSETQ. V lost 4 bases to trimming and J lost 1 base, with 11 bases between them. The CDR3 spells CASSPGTAQETQYF. CDR3 coding DNA: TGCGCCAGCAGCCCCGGAACAGCCCAAGAGACCCAGTACTTC.

The rearrangement joins TRBV11-2 to TRBJ2-1, with D tentatively TRBD1 (5 bases). V lost 4 bases to trimming and J lost 7 bases, with 8 bases between them. This CDR3 spans 12 amino acids. Per the germline V gene, CDR1 is SGHAT and CDR2 is FQNNGV. DNA for the CDR3: TGTGCCAGCAGCTCAGGGTGGAATGAGCAGTTCTTC. Protein product: CASSSGWNEQFF.

The chain uses TRBV19 and TRBJ1-2; D unclear. From germline, CDR1 is LNHDA and CDR2 SQIVND (reference sequence). CDR3 length equals 15 residues. With 5 bases removed from V and 4 bases from J, the gap between germline ends came to 17 bases. DNA for the CDR3: TGTGCCAGTAGTGCGTCCGGGTCGAATTTCTATGGCTACACCTTC. Translation gives CASSASGSNFYGYTF.

In this sample, this clone turned up a few times. The chain joins TRBV6-1 to TRBJ1-2; D call uncertain. The V gene lost 1 base and the J gene lost 3 bases, with 9 bases spanning the gap. Germline loops: CDR1 MNHNS, CDR2 SASEGT. The CDR3 is made up of 14 amino acids. The CDR3: CASSEDSLYYGYTF. CDR3 in DNA: TGTGCCAGCAGTGAAGACAGCCTTTACTATGGCTACACCTTC.

The chain is built from TRBV6-5 and TRBJ2-7; the match to TRBD2 covers 9 bases. The J segment lost 4 bases and the V segment lost 8 bases, leaving 12 bases of the junction unmatched. The CDR3 sequence is 15 residues long. Germline V gene sequence: CDR1 MNHEY, CDR2 SVGAGI. The DNA for the CDR3 is TGTGCCAGCGGCAGGACTAGCGATGGGTTTTACGAGCAGTACTTC. This codes for CASGRTSDGFYEQYF.

The V gene is TRBV9, the J gene TRBJ1-2, with D maybe TRBD1 (5 bases). The ends were cut back, 0 bases at V and 8 bases at J, with 14 bases in the middle. Germline-derived CDR1 and CDR2 are SGDLS and YYNGEE. This CDR3 spans 14 amino acids. The CDR3 DNA is TGTGCCAGCAGCGTAGAGACGCAGGGAAGGGGCTACACCTTC. Protein product: CASSVETQGRGYTF.

The chain uses TRBV11-2 and TRBJ1-2; 7 bases match TRBD1. V trimming: 1 base; J trimming: 8 bases; junction bases outside the gene matches: 7. The CDR3 totals 14 residues. CDR1 is SGHAT and CDR2 is FQNNGV in the germline V gene. In DNA, the CDR3 is TGTGCCAGCAGCTTAGGTGGCAGGGGGGAAGGCTACACCTTC. It specifies CASSLGGRGEGYTF.

This clone occurred once. This chain uses TRBV7-9 with TRBJ2-5, with 8 bases matching TRBD2. V was pared by 6 bases and J by 4 bases, with 4 bases of the junction left unmatched. Per germline, CDR1 SEHNR and CDR2 FQNEAQ (reference sequence). The CDR3 sequence is 13 residues long. DNA for the CDR3: TGTGCCAGCAGGGCGGGGGGAGGAGAGACCCAGTACTTC. This sequence encodes CASRAGGGETQYF.

The V gene is TRBV6-4, the J gene TRBJ2-2; 8 bases are shared with TRBD2. Germline CDR1 is MRHNA and CDR2 is SNTAGT. V was pared by 3 bases and J by 1 base, with 1 base of the junction left unmatched. The length of the CDR3 is 15 residues. The CDR3 coding sequence is TGTGCCAGCAGTGAAAGCGGGGGGAACACCGGGGAGCTGTTTTTT. The encoded protein is CASSESGGNTGELFF.

The rearrangement links TRBV6-1 to TRBJ2-3; 11 nucleotides align to TRBD2. J gave up 4 bases and V 8 bases, and 8 bases lay outside the gene matches. This CDR3 comprises 15 residues. Per germline, CDR1 MNHNS and CDR2 SASEGT. This CDR3 reads CASSFSGGASDTQYF. The CDR3 nucleotides read TGTGCCAGCTCCTTTAGCGGGGGGGCATCAGATACGCAGTATTTT.